This T cell receptor (beta chain) originates from a study of cytomegalovirus exposure and HLA in healthy donors. Study in general: Unique TCR beta sequences numbering approximately 120 million came from approximately 180 million T cells in an earlier analysis. Study-level findings and limits: Previously analyzed data showed that most TCR beta V segments were productive at a frequency of about 87% or about 30%. For most TCR sequences rarity was the rule, although some public TCRs occurred in many donors.

As regards this clone: What it recognizes is unknown.

This CDR3 comprises 14 residues. J gave up 4 bases and V 5 bases, and 6 bases lay outside the gene matches. The germline V gene encodes CDR1 MDHEN and CDR2 SYDVKM. It was with 60 Vbeta and 13 Jbeta primers that the PCR ran. Measured with immunoSEQ multiplex PCR; TCRdb has only the in-frame clones, and not every one. The sample has around 67,000 clones; roughly 68% are singletons. This cohort consisted of healthy bone marrow donors. The material sequenced was PBMCs. This sequence joins TRBV28 and TRBJ1-2, with 8 bases aligning to TRBD1. The sequence derives from a woman aged 50 to 60 in good health and CMV-seronegative. The DNA for the CDR3 is TGTGCCAGCAGTACGGGACAGGCGAGCTATGGCTACACCTTC. Translated: CASSTGQASYGYTF.